This TCR beta chain originates from a study of read filtering for tumor transcriptome and immune sequencing (dated by TCRdb to 2018 to 2021). Study-level background: The cohort consisted of approximately 17 male and some 15 female patients, with a mean age of 65.9 years and an age range of roughly 40 to 85. By revised international staging, about 8 patients were R-ISS I, some 17 were R-ISS II and over five were R-ISS III. After DNase treatment, whole-transcriptome libraries were prepared using the TruSeq RNA Access Library Prep Kit. Per sample, about 4.05 to 11 million TCR-region mapped reads were obtained with IR-seq, compared with only roughly 75 to 1,400 with RNA-seq. TCR repertoires obtained by targeted immune repertoire sequencing and by bulk whole-transcriptome sequencing performed on the same bone marrow samples were compared. One of the main goals was to work out a read-filtering strategy for immune repertoire data, in particular whether clonotypes backed by only a single read should be removed.

This clonotype was seen at least ten times. Its antigen is currently not known. No base quality values were provided; no much bigger clone lies one nucleotide off. The CDR3 sequence holds 14 residues, the cysteine and phenylalanine included. Only the CDR3 DNA stays, 42 bases, in frame from base 1. V is cut by 5 bases and J by 4 bases, and the space between the germline ends is 9 bases. CDR1 and CDR2 are read off the germline V gene as SGHTA and FQGTGA. Paper-wide results and their limitations: Single-read clonotypes made up roughly four fifths of clonotypes but approximately 3.5% of total reads in IR-seq, and 70% to 75% of clonotypes and 40% to 45% of reads in RNA-seq. The sorted CD138-negative fraction was a mixed bone marrow immune population, not purified T cells. The correlation between IR-seq and RNA-seq shared clonotype proportions was increased by removal of single-read clonotypes. Clonotypes were captured by IR-seq at much higher depth and more reliably than by RNA-seq, and smaller IR-seq throughput was sufficient for identification of most shared clonotypes.

Bone marrow was sampled from every patient at the time of active disease. Ficoll-Hypaque density gradient centrifugation was used to isolate bone marrow mononuclear cells. Myeloma plasma cells were removed and CD138-negative cells were collected by negative selection after labeling with CD138 magnetic microbeads on a MACS separator. Flow cytometry on an Attune NxT with CD138 antibodies was used to check the purity of the isolated cells. Total RNA was extracted using TRIzol reagent and was quantified on a NanoDrop spectrophotometer. Paired RNA-seq and IR-seq were performed on each patient's CD138-negative bone marrow sample. The Immunoverse kit was used to build TCR libraries from roughly 370 ng RNA, with molecular barcoded adaptors covering alpha/delta and beta/gamma chains. The same RNA used for transcriptome sequencing was used for TCR library preparation. An Illumina HiSeq 4000 with 2 x 150 cycles was used to sequence the TCR libraries. In the authors' own workflow: TCR reads were aligned to human V, D, J and C references and assembled into CDR3 clonotypes with MiXCR, including quality filtering and error correction. Clonotype counts and gene usage diversity were analyzed with the tcR package in R. For inspection of raw mapping reads, RNA-seq reads were mapped by STAR aligner version 2.5.3a onto GRCh37 of the human genome. To test how sequencing depth affected the clonotypes detected, IR-seq fastq files were randomly downsampled with Seqtk 1.3. The raw public data were reprocessed by TCRdb itself: fastp quality trimming at Q25, MiXCR clonotype calling, in-frame beta chains only. CDR3 protein sequences are deduplicated, and each keeps its most common genes and DNA. The V and J calls shown here were made by TCRdb, not taken from the authors' results. The sample yields around 130,000 distinct CDR3 sequences; 10% to 15% were counted once. Approximately 9.9% of the sample goes to the ten largest clones.

Rearrangement joined TRBV7-3 to TRBJ2-6; a tentative D call is TRBD1 (5 bases match). The sequenced sample consisted of a population of CD138-negative cells sorted from bone marrow. Explained via the paper, the cell subset or site label denotes: bone marrow mononuclear cells depleted of CD138+ plasma/myeloma cells by negative magnetic selection. This TCR was sampled from a donor aged 40 or older with multiple myeloma. CDR3 loop: CASSLGAGANVLTF. Read as DNA, the sequence is TGTGCCAGCAGCCTAGGGGCAGGGGCCAACGTCCTGACTTTC.